Below are 11 T cell receptor beta chains sequenced from a single sample in a study of T cell responses to AZD1222 COVID-19 vaccine. Clones were sequenced by immunoSEQ multiplex PCR, and TCRdb holds only the in-frame ones, with some missing. Of approximately 110,000 clones in the sample, more than 75% were seen once. The sample here was peripheral blood, taken on day 0 of AZD1222 vaccination. The receptors were gathered from an adult in good health.

The count of this clone is one. The rearrangement uses TRBV11-2 and TRBJ1-2, with D tentatively TRBD1 (6 bases). This CDR3 comprises 17 residues. V was cut by 1 base and J by 4 bases, with 19 bases left in between. Per germline, CDR1 SGHAT and CDR2 FQNNGV. Here the CDR3 reads CASSLGPGEGDLYGYTF. DNA of the CDR3: TGTGCCAGCAGCTTAGGGCCCGGGGAGGGGGACCTCTATGGCTACACCTTC. The complete variable domain, with remaining parts taken from reference TRBV11-2 and TRBJ1-2, reads EAGVAQSPRYKIIEKRQSVAFWCNPISGHATLYWYQQILGQGPKLLIQFQNNGVVDDSQLPKDRFSAERLKGVDSTLKIQPAKLEDSAVYLCASSLGPGEGDLYGYTFGSGTRLTVV.

The chain carries TRBV7-8 and TRBJ2-5; TRBD2 matches at 9 bases. V lost 5 bases and J lost 0; bases outside the gene matches: 7. The CDR3 spans 16 residues. Germline V gene data show CDR1 as SGHVS and CDR2 as FQNEAQ. CDR3 DNA sequence: TGTGCCAGCAGCACACGACTAGCGGTTAACCAAGAGACCCAGTACTTC. Translated: CASSTRLAVNQETQYF.

This rearrangement joins TRBV27 to TRBJ2-6, with no clear D. CDR1 is MNHEY and CDR2 is SMNVEV in the germline V gene (reference sequence). Deletions cut 6 bases from V and 0 bases from J, with 0 bases between. The CDR3 consists of 12 residues. The CDR3 sequence is CASSSGANVLTF. As DNA, the CDR3 is TGTGCCAGCAGCTCTGGGGCCAACGTCCTGACTTTC.

This chain connects TRBV10-3 to TRBJ2-4; 8 bases line up with TRBD2. Germline V gene sequence: CDR1 ENHRY, CDR2 SYGVKD. Losses at the gene ends were 0 bases for V and 7 bases for J; bases not matched to a gene: 14. This CDR3 has 18 residues. DNA for the CDR3: TGTGCCATCAGTGAGTCGGGTAGGGGACTAGACCTAGGGAACATTCAGTACTTC. Its translation: CAISESGRGLDLGNIQYF.

This chain connects TRBV24-1 to TRBJ2-2; TRBD2 is a possible D gene (5 bases). V shed 4 bases and J shed 1 base, with 9 bases lying between them. Per the germline V gene, CDR1 is KGHDR and CDR2 is SFDVKD. The CDR3 loop spans 15 amino acids. The DNA for the CDR3 is TGTGCCACCAGTGACCCGGACTTGAACACCGGGGAGCTGTTTTTT. This translates into CATSDPDLNTGELFF.

The chain has TRBV7-2 and TRBJ1-1; D call uncertain. With 1 base removed from V and 0 bases from J, the gap between germline ends came to 9 bases. Germline values: CDR1 SGHTA, CDR2 FQGNSA. This CDR3 is built from 15 residues. CDR3 sequence reads: CASSLGEGLNTEAFF. CDR3 sequence (DNA): TGTGCCAGCAGCTTAGGTGAGGGTCTGAACACTGAAGCTTTCTTT.

The chain couples TRBV6-5 to TRBJ1-4; D is unresolved. Germline lookup yields CDR1 MNHEY and CDR2 SVGAGI. CDR3 size: 11 residues. Trimming stripped 6 bases from V and 8 bases from J, with 7 bases between. The CDR3 DNA follows: TGTGCCAGCAGAACAAGGGAAAAACTGTTTTTT. Protein: CASRTREKLFF.

The chain combines TRBV7-6 with TRBJ2-1; the match to TRBD2 covers 9 bases. The V gene end was trimmed by 4 bases and the J gene end by 2 bases; junction bases not matched to a gene: 3. This CDR3 is 15 amino acids long. Germline V gene lookup returns CDR1 SGHVS and CDR2 FNYEAQ. The CDR3 sequence: CASSSGLAPYNEQFF. The CDR3 DNA is TGTGCCAGCAGCTCTGGACTAGCGCCCTACAATGAGCAGTTCTTC.

The chain is built from TRBV9 and TRBJ2-5; the D is unclear. This CDR3 region has 14 residues. Germline V gives CDR1 SGDLS, CDR2 YYNGEE. V dropped 2 bases and J dropped 5 bases, with 13 bases sitting between them. The CDR3 DNA sequence: TGTGCCAGCAGCGTCGGAAGCGTTGTGGAGACCCAGTACTTC. This encodes CASSVGSVVETQYF.

J is TRBJ2-7 and V is TRBV7-2; D remains unclear. Trimming removed 0 bases at V and 5 bases at J, with 5 bases between. CDR1 SGHTA and CDR2 FQGNSA come from the germline V gene. The CDR3 runs 12 residues. The CDR3 coding sequence is TGTGCCAGCAGCTTAGCTAGCCACGAGCAGTACTTC. This sequence encodes CASSLASHEQYF.

CDR3 sequence reads: CASSTSGQGPWEKLFF. The CDR3 nucleotides are TGTGCCAGCAGTACCTCAGGTCAGGGCCCTTGGGAAAAACTGTTTTTT. The V gene is TRBV27, the J gene TRBJ1-4; TRBD1 is a possible D gene (5 bases). V lost 5 bases, J lost 8 bases, and 21 bases lay in between. The germline V gene has CDR1 MNHEY and CDR2 SMNVEV (reference sequence). The CDR3 totals 16 residues.